This T cell receptor beta chain was sequenced during a study of blood T cell repertoires in COVID-19. The assay was immunoSEQ multiplex PCR, and TCRdb's table has in-frame clones only and misses some. The table records 300,000 to 350,000 clones, around 90% of them present only once. This CDR3 is 15 amino acids long. The V gene's germline CDR1 is MNHNS and CDR2 SASEGT. The V end lost 0 bases, the J end lost 2 bases, and 10 bases lay between the germline ends. The TCR sequence derives from a man under 40 who had recovered from COVID-19. This chain joins TRBV6-1 and TRBJ1-2, with D perhaps matching TRBD1 (5 bases). The sample consisted of PBMCs or T cells enriched from blood (not recorded which). This chain's CDR3 is CASSEAVRANYGYTF. CDR3 coding DNA: TGTGCCAGCAGTGAAGCGGTCAGGGCCAACTATGGCTACACCTTC.